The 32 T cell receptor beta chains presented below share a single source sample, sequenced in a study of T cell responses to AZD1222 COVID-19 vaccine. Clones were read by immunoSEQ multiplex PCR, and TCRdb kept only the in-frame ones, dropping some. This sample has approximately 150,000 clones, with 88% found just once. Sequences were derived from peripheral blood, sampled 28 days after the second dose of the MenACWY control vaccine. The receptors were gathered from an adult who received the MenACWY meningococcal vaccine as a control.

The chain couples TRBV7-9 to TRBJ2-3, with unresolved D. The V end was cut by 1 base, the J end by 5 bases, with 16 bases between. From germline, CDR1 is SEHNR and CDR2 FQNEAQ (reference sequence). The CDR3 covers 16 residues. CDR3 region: CASSLVYIGRLDTQYF. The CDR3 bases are TGTGCCAGCAGCTTAGTGTACATCGGTCGACTAGATACGCAGTATTTT.

CDR3 in DNA: TGTGCCAGCAGTTACGACGGAGGTATAGATACGCAGTATTTT. Translated, it gives CASSYDGGIDTQYF. The chain has TRBV6-2 or TRBV6-3 and TRBJ2-3, with D possibly being TRBD2 (5 bases). The CDR3 length is 14 residues. In germline, CDR1 is MNHEY, CDR2 SVGEGT. The germline V and J ends were trimmed by 2 bases and 5 bases, with 11 bases remaining between them.

The CDR3 loop reads CASGFGTEAFF. The CDR3 coding sequence is TGTGCCAGCGGGTTTGGTACTGAAGCTTTCTTT. The J gene is TRBJ1-1, the V gene TRBV4-2, with unresolved D. Germline V lookup: CDR1 LGHNA, CDR2 YNFKEQ. The CDR3 is 11 residues long. Deletions cut 8 bases from V and 5 bases from J, with 9 bases between.

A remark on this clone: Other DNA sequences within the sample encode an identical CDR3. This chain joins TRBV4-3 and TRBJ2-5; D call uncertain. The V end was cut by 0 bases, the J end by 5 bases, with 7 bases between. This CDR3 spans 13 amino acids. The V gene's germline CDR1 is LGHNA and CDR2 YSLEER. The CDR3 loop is CASSQDRRETQYF. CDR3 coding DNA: TGCGCCAGCAGCCAAGATCGGCGGGAGACCCAGTACTTC.

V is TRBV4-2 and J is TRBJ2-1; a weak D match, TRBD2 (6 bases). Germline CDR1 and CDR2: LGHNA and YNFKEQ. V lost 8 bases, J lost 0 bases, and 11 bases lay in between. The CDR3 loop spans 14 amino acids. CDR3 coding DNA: TGTGCCAGCGCGGAGGGCCGCTCCTACAATGAGCAGTTCTTC. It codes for CASAEGRSYNEQFF.

DNA for the CDR3: TGTGCCTGGAGTAGGGCAGGGGGTAACAATCAGCCCCAGCATTTT. Translating gives CAWSRAGGNNQPQHF. The rearrangement joins TRBV30 to TRBJ1-5; 7 bases are a match to TRBD1. Per germline, CDR1 GTSNPN and CDR2 SVGIG (reference sequence). This CDR3 is 15 amino acids long. The V and J ends lost 2 bases and 3 bases, in that order; junction bases with no gene match: 7.

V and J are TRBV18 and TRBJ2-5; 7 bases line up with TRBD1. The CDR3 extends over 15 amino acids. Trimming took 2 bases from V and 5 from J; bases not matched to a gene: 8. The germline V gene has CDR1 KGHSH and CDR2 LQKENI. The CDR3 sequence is CASSPSQGSGETQYF. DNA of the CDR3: TGTGCCAGCTCACCATCACAGGGGTCGGGGGAGACCCAGTACTTC.

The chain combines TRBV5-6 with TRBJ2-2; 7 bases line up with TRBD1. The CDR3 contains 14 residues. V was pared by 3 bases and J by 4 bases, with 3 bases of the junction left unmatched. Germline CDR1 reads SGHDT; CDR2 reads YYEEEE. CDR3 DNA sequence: TGTGCCAGCAGCTGGGGGACAGCCACCGGGGAGCTGTTTTTT. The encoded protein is CASSWGTATGELFF.

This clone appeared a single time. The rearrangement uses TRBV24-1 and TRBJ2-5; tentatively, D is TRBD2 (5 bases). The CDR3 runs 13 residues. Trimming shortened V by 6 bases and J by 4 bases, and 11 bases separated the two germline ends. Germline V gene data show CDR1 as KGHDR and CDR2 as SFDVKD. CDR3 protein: CATSRHAGETQYF. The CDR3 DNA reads TGTGCCACCAGTCGACACGCGGGAGAGACCCAGTACTTC.

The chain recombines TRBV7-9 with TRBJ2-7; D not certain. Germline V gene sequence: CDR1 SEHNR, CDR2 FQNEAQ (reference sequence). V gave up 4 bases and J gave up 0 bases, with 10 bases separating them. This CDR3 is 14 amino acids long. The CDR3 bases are TGTGCCAGCAGCTCCACAGTCTTCTCCTACGAGCAGTACTTC. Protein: CASSSTVFSYEQYF.

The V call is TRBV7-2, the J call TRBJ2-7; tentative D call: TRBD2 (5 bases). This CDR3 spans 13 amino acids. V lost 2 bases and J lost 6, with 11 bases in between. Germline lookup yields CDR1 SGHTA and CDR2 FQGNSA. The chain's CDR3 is CASSLFEGSEQYF. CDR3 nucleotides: TGTGCCAGCAGCTTATTCGAGGGATCCGAGCAGTACTTC.

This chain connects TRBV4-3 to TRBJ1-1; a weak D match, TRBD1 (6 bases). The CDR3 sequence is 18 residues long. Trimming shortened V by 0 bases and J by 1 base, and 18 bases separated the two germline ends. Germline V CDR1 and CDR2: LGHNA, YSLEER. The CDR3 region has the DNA TGCGCCAGCAGCCAAGATCCCCGAGCAGGGGTGGGGAACACTGAAGCTTTCTTT. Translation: CASSQDPRAGVGNTEAFF.

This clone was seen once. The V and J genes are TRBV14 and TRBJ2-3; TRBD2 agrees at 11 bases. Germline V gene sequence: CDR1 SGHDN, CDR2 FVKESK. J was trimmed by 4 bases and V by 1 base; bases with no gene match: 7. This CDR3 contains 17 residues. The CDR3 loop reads CASSQGFLAGGSDTQYF. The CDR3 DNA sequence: TGTGCCAGCAGCCAAGGCTTTCTAGCGGGGGGCTCAGATACGCAGTATTTT. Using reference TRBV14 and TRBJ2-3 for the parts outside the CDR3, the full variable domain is EAGVTQFPSHSVIEKGQTVTLRCDPISGHDNLYWYRRVMGKEIKFLLHFVKESKQDESGMPNNRFLAERTGGTYSTLKVQPAELEDSGVYFCASSQGFLAGGSDTQYFGPGTRLTVL.

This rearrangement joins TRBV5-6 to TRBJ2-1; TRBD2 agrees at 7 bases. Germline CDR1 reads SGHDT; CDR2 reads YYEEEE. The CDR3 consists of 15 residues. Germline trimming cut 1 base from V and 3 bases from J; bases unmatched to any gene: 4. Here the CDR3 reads CASSLLSGNYNEQFF. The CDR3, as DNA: TGTGCCAGCAGCTTGCTAAGCGGGAACTACAATGAGCAGTTCTTC.

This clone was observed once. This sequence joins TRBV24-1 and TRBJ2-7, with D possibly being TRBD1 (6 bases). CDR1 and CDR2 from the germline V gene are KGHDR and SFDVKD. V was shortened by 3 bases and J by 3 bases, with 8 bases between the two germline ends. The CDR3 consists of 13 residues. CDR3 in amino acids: CATSDGQNYEQYF. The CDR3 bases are TGTGCCACCAGTGATGGACAGAACTACGAGCAGTACTTC.

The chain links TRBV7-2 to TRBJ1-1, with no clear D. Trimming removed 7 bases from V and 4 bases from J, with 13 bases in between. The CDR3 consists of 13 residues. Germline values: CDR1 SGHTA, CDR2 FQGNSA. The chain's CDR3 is CASTRRESTEAFF. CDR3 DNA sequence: TGTGCCAGCACCAGACGGGAAAGCACTGAAGCTTTCTTT.

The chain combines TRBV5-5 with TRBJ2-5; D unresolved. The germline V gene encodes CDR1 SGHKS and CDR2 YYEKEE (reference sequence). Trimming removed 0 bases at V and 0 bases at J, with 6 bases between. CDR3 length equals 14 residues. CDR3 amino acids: CASSLEFNQETQYF. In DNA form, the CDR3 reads TGTGCCAGCAGCTTGGAATTCAACCAAGAGACCCAGTACTTC.

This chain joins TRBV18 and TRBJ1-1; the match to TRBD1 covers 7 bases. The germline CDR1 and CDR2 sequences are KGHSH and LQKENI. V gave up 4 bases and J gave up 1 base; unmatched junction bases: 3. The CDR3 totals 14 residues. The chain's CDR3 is CASSQQGQNTEAFF. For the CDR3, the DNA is TGTGCCAGCTCACAACAGGGGCAGAACACTGAAGCTTTCTTT.

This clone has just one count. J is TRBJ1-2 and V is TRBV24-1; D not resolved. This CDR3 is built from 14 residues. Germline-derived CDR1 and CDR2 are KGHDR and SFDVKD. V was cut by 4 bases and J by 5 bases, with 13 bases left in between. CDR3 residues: CATSDRTSAYGYTF. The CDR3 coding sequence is TGTGCCACCAGTGACCGCACATCGGCTTATGGCTACACCTTC.

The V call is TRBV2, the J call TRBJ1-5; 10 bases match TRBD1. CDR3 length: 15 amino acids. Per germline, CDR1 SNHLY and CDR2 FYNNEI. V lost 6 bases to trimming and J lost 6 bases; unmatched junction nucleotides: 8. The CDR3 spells CASRTGGVRGQPQHF. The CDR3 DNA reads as TGTGCCAGCAGGACAGGGGGCGTCCGAGGTCAGCCCCAGCATTTT.

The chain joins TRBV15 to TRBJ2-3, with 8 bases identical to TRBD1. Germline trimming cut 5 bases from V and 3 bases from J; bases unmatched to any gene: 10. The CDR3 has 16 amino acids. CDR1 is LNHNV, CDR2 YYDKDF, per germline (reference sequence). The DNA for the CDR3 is TGTGCCACCAGCGGAGGGACAGGAAGGGAAACAGATACGCAGTATTTT. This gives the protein CATSGGTGRETDTQYF.

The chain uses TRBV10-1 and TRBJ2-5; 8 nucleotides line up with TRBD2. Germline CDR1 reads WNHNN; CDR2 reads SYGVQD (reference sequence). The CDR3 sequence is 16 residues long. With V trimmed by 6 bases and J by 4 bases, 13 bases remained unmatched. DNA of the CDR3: TGCGCCAGCAGCGGAGGGACCGAGCGGGAGAGAGAGACCCAGTACTTC. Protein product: CASSGGTERERETQYF.

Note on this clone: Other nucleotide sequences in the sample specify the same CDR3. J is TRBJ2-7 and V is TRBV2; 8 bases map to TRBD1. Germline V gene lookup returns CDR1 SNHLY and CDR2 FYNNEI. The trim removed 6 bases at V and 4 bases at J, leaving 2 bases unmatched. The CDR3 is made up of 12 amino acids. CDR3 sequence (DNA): TGTGCCAGCAGGGGACAGGCGTACGAGCAGTACTTC. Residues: CASRGQAYEQYF.

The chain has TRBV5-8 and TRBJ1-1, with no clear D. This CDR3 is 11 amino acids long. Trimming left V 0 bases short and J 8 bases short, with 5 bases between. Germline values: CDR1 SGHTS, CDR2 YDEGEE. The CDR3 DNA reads TGTGCCAGCAGCTTGGTGACAGAAGCTTTCTTT. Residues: CASSLVTEAFF.

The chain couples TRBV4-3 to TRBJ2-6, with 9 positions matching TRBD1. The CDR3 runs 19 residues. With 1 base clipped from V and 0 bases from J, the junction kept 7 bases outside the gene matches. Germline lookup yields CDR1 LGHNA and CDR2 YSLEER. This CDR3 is CASSQGLQGASSGANVLTF. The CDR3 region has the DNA TGCGCCAGCAGCCAAGGTCTACAGGGGGCTTCCTCTGGGGCCAACGTCCTGACTTTC.

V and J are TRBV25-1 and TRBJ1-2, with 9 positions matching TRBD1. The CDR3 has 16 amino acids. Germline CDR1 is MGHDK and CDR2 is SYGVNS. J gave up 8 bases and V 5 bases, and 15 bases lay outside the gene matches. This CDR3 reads CASSSTGGRLDWGYTF. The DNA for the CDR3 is TGTGCCAGCAGTTCGACAGGGGGTAGGTTAGACTGGGGCTACACCTTC.

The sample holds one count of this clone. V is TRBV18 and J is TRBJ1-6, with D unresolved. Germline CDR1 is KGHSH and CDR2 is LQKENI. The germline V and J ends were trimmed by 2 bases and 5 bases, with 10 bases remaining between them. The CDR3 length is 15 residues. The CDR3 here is CASSPEGSNNSPLHF. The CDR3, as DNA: TGTGCCAGCTCACCAGAGGGATCTAATAATTCACCCCTCCACTTT.

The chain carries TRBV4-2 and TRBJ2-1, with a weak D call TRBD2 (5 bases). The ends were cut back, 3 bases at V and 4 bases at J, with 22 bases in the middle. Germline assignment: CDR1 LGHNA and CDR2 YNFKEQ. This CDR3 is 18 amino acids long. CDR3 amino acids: CASSQDPSRLAGYNEQFF. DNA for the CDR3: TGTGCCAGCAGCCAGGACCCCTCCCGGCTAGCCGGTTACAATGAGCAGTTCTTC.

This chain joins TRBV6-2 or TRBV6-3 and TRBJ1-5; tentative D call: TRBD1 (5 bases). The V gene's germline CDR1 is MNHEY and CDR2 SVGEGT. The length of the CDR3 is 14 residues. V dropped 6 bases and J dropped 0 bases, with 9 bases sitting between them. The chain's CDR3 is CASSRAYSNQPQHF. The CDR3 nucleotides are TGTGCCAGCAGCAGGGCGTATAGCAATCAGCCCCAGCATTTT.

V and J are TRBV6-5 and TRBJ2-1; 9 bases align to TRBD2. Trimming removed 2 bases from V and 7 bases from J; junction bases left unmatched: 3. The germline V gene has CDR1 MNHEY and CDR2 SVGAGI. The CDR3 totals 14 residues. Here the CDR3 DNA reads TGTGCCAGCAGTTACGGGCTAGCGGGAAATGAGCAGTTCTTC. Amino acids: CASSYGLAGNEQFF.

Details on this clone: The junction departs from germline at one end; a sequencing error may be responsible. The CDR3 region is CASSPREKGF. CDR3 DNA sequence: TGTGCCAGCAGCCCCCGGGAAAAGGGCTTC. The V gene is TRBV9, the J gene TRBJ1-2; the D is unclear. The CDR3 spans 10 residues. Germline values: CDR1 SGDLS, CDR2 YYNGEE.

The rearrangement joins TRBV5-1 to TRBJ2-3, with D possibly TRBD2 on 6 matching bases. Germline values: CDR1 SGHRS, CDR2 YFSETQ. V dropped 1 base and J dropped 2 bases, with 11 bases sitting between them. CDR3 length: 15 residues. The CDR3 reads CASSLSRGNTDTQYF. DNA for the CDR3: TGCGCCAGCAGCTTGAGCCGGGGGAACACAGATACGCAGTATTTT.